The 28 T cell receptor beta chains given below trace back to one sample, sequenced in a study of T cell repertoires in cytomegalovirus infection. TCRdb reprocessed the reads with MiXCR, giving one entry per CDR3 protein. The sample yields 200,000 to 250,000 distinct CDR3 sequences, around 35% seen once. Their antigens are not known. Specimen: CD8+ T cells from cultured PBMCs, collected from culture after CMV antigen stimulation. Every receptor here comes from a human donor in good health (CMV status not recorded). Some clones in this sample may be carry-over from other donors' samples.

V usage is TRBV11-2 and J usage is TRBJ2-7, with 7 bases identical to TRBD1. The ends lost 3 bases at V and 3 bases at J; junction bases unmatched: 2. The CDR3 is made up of 13 amino acids. Germline assignment: CDR1 SGHAT and CDR2 FQNNGV. The CDR3 DNA is TGTGCCAGCAGCTTGGGGACAGACTACGAGCAGTACTTC. Protein: CASSLGTDYEQYF.

The chain links TRBV10-3 to TRBJ1-5; D remains unclear. Trimming removed 4 bases at V and 2 bases at J, with 9 bases between. Germline CDR1 reads ENHRY; CDR2 reads SYGVKD. The CDR3 runs to 14 residues. CDR3: CAISVSAGNQPQHF. CDR3 sequence (DNA): TGTGCCATCAGTGTGTCGGCTGGCAATCAGCCCCAGCATTTT.

The gene calls are TRBV6-6 and TRBJ1-1, with a tentative D call TRBD1 (6 bases). CDR1 is MNHNY, CDR2 SVGAGI, per germline (reference sequence). The CDR3 is 12 residues long. Trimming took off 5 bases at V and 8 bases at J, with 12 bases between the two ends. The CDR3 DNA is TGTGCCAGCAGTCTAGGCGGGGGCGAAGCTTTCTTT. Translation: CASSLGGGEAFF.

The chain has TRBV11-2 and TRBJ2-7; unclear D gene. The germline V gene has CDR1 SGHAT and CDR2 FQNNGV. This CDR3 comprises 13 residues. V was clipped by 5 bases and J by 3 bases, with 11 bases between them. The CDR3, as DNA: TGTGCCAGCAGCCCCGGACGGGTCTACGAGCAGTACTTC. This gives the protein CASSPGRVYEQYF.

This clonotype was counted many times. This chain uses TRBV7-9 with TRBJ2-1; 8 nucleotides line up with TRBD2. V gave up 8 bases and J gave up 10 bases; unmatched junction bases: 10. The V gene's germline CDR1 is SEHNR and CDR2 FQNEAQ (reference sequence). CDR3 size: 13 residues. The CDR3 region has the DNA TGTGCCAGCCTACGGAGCGGGAGTGAAGAGCAGTTCTTC. Its translation is CASLRSGSEEQFF.

This clonotype was detected ten times or more. This chain uses TRBV7-2 with TRBJ2-7, with D unresolved. Germline CDR1 reads SGHTA; CDR2 reads FQGNSA. The CDR3 totals 11 residues. V was clipped by 5 bases and J by 1 base, with 3 bases between them. CDR3 DNA: TGTGCCAGCAGCCCGTCCTACGAGCAGTACTTC. Its protein product is CASSPSYEQYF.

The chain recombines TRBV3-1 with TRBJ2-7, with D tentatively TRBD2 (6 bases). Germline V gene lookup returns CDR1 LGHDT and CDR2 YNNKEL (reference sequence). The V and J ends lost 4 bases and 0 bases respectively, with 16 bases between them. The CDR3 is 16 amino acids. The DNA for the CDR3 is TGTGCCAGCAGCCTGGAGGTGGGGGGTCCCTCCTACGAGCAGTACTTC. Translation: CASSLEVGGPSYEQYF.

This clonotype was picked up many times. The rearrangement joins TRBV28 to TRBJ1-1; no definite D call. From germline, CDR1 is MDHEN and CDR2 SYDVKM. The CDR3 length is 13 residues. V lost 5 bases and J lost 6, with 13 bases in between. In nucleotides, the CDR3 is TGTGCCAGCAGTCCAGGTTGGTCTTCTGAAGCTTTCTTT. This codes for CASSPGWSSEAFF.

This clonotype was picked up many times. This chain joins TRBV27 and TRBJ1-5; D is possibly TRBD1 (5 bases). Per the germline V gene, CDR1 is MNHEY and CDR2 is SMNVEV (reference sequence). Trimming pared 1 base from V and 2 bases from J, leaving 6 bases between. The CDR3 is 14 residues long. The CDR3 coding sequence is TGTGCCAGCAGTTTATGGGGGGGCAATCAGCCCCAGCATTTT. This encodes CASSLWGGNQPQHF.

The chain's CDR3 is CASSLAEGSVHEQFF. CDR3 in DNA: TGTGCCAGCAGCTTAGCTGAAGGGTCGGTACATGAGCAGTTCTTC. The chain carries TRBV11-1 and TRBJ2-1; D is ambiguous. V dropped 0 bases and J dropped 8 bases, with 14 bases sitting between them. Looked up from germline, CDR1 is SGHAT and CDR2 is FQDESV (reference sequence). CDR3 length equals 15 residues.

This rearrangement joins TRBV6-1 to TRBJ2-7; perhaps TRBD1 as D (5 bases). Germline V gives CDR1 MNHNS, CDR2 SASEGT. V was clipped by 2 bases and J by 2 bases, with 13 bases between them. The CDR3 has 15 residues. The DNA of the CDR3 is TGTGCCAGCAGTGAACGGGCCAGGGTGACCTACGAGCAGTACTTC. This encodes CASSERARVTYEQYF.

V and J are TRBV6-1 and TRBJ1-1; the match to TRBD1 covers 12 bases. Germline CDR1 and CDR2: MNHNS and SASEGT. Unmatched junction bases numbered 5, after V lost 4 bases and J lost 5 bases. The CDR3 is made up of 15 amino acids. The DNA for the CDR3 is TGTGCCAGCAGTGCGGGACAGGGGGCAGGGACTGAAGCTTTCTTT. This gives the protein CASSAGQGAGTEAFF.

The chain is built from TRBV5-4 and TRBJ1-1, with a tentative D call TRBD1 (6 bases). V lost 4 bases, J lost 11 bases, and 18 bases lay in between. The CDR3 length is 13 residues. Germline V gives CDR1 SGHNT, CDR2 YYREEE (reference sequence). In nucleotides, the CDR3 is TGTGCCAGCAGCAGCGGACAGCCGGTAGGGGCTTTCTTT. Its protein is CASSSGQPVGAFF.

The J gene is TRBJ2-7, the V gene TRBV7-6, with 8 bases identical to TRBD1. V trimming: 5 bases; J trimming: 0 bases; junction bases outside the gene matches: 6. The CDR3 spans 15 residues. Germline V CDR1 and CDR2: SGHVS, FNYEAQ. As DNA, the CDR3 is TGTGCCAGCAGCCGGGACAGGACCAGCTCCTACGAGCAGTACTTC. Encoded protein: CASSRDRTSSYEQYF.

The CDR3 nucleotides read TGTGCCAGCAGTTACAGCGGGAGGAGGGTGTACAATGAGCAGTTCTTC. Translation gives CASSYSGRRVYNEQFF. The rearrangement joins TRBV28 to TRBJ2-1; 9 bases agree with TRBD2. J lost 4 bases, V lost 4 bases, and 8 bases had no gene match. The CDR3 length is 16 residues. CDR1 is MDHEN, CDR2 SYDVKM, per germline.

This clonotype was detected only once. The rearrangement joins TRBV28 to TRBJ2-7, with D unresolved. V was pared by 1 base and J by 3 bases, with 7 bases between. Germline assignment: CDR1 MDHEN and CDR2 SYDVKM. This CDR3 comprises 13 residues. The CDR3 protein is CASSLYEDYEQYF. CDR3 bases: TGTGCCAGCAGTTTATATGAGGACTACGAGCAGTACTTC.

J is TRBJ2-7 and V is TRBV24-1, with TRBD2 as a possible D gene (6 bases). V shed 4 bases and J shed 0 bases, with 6 bases lying between them. The germline gives CDR1 KGHDR, CDR2 SFDVKD. CDR3 length: 13 residues. The CDR3 DNA follows: TGTGCCACCAGTGACGGGAGCTCCTACGAGCAGTACTTC. It yields the protein CATSDGSSYEQYF.

The chain recombines TRBV27 with TRBJ2-1, with 7 positions matching TRBD2. Germline-derived CDR1 and CDR2 are MNHEY and SMNVEV (reference sequence). The J segment lost 9 bases and the V segment lost 5 bases, leaving 16 bases of the junction unmatched. The CDR3 spans 16 residues. The CDR3 region is CASSAPRRGRLGEQFF. Here the CDR3 DNA reads TGTGCCAGCAGTGCTCCTAGGCGCGGGAGATTGGGTGAGCAGTTCTTC.

This clonotype turned up a few times. The chain employs TRBV27 and TRBJ1-2, with no clear D. This CDR3 region has 14 residues. In germline, CDR1 is MNHEY, CDR2 SMNVEV (reference sequence). With 2 bases removed from V and 4 bases from J, the gap between germline ends came to 11 bases. CDR3 residues: CASSLSGMGYGYTF. The CDR3 bases are TGTGCCAGCAGTTTAAGTGGGATGGGCTATGGCTACACCTTC.

CDR3 nucleotide sequence: TGTGCCACCAGCAGAGATAGTTCCAGGCCAGGGGTAGCTTTCTTT. This sequence encodes CATSRDSSRPGVAFF. V gene TRBV15 combines with J gene TRBJ1-1, with D possibly being TRBD1 (6 bases). Trimming left V 0 bases short and J 10 bases short, with 18 bases between. The CDR3 extends over 15 amino acids. Germline V gives CDR1 LNHNV, CDR2 YYDKDF (reference sequence).

This chain uses TRBV5-8 with TRBJ2-3; D remains unclear. The CDR3 covers 14 residues. The V and J ends lost 3 bases and 0 bases respectively, with 8 bases between them. CDR1 is SGHTS, CDR2 YDEGEE, per germline. The CDR3 nucleotides are TGTGCCAGCAGCTACCCAACCAGCACAGATACGCAGTATTTT. This translates into CASSYPTSTDTQYF.

The CDR3 here is CASSQGGTDYGYTF. The CDR3 coding sequence is TGTGCCAGCAGCCAGGGCGGGACGGATTATGGCTACACCTTC. The rearrangement uses TRBV9 and TRBJ1-2, with D maybe TRBD1 (5 bases). V lost 4 bases and J lost 5, with 15 bases in between. CDR1 SGDLS and CDR2 YYNGEE come from the germline V gene. CDR3 length: 14 residues.

This clonotype occurred a few times. This sequence joins TRBV28 and TRBJ2-1; D is undetermined. The V and J ends lost 5 bases and 2 bases respectively, with 13 bases between them. Germline V gene sequence: CDR1 MDHEN, CDR2 SYDVKM. The CDR3 spans 15 residues. The CDR3 DNA sequence: TGTGCCAGCAGTCAAATCGAACTTACCTACAATGAGCAGTTCTTC. The encoded protein is CASSQIELTYNEQFF.

This clonotype was detected many times. V and J are TRBV11-2 and TRBJ1-2, with TRBD1 identical over 7 bases. V lost 5 bases to trimming and J lost 5 bases; unmatched junction nucleotides: 14. CDR3 length equals 16 residues. From germline, CDR1 is SGHAT and CDR2 FQNNGV. The CDR3 loop is CASSPPTGAGEYGYTF. The CDR3 DNA reads TGTGCCAGCAGCCCTCCCACAGGGGCAGGGGAGTATGGCTACACCTTC. The full variable domain, its missing parts supplied by reference TRBV11-2 and TRBJ1-2, is EAGVAQSPRYKIIEKRQSVAFWCNPISGHATLYWYQQILGQGPKLLIQFQNNGVVDDSQLPKDRFSAERLKGVDSTLKIQPAKLEDSAVYLCASSPPTGAGEYGYTFGSGTRLTVV.

The chain combines TRBV7-9 with TRBJ1-1, with D hard to call. This CDR3 region has 12 residues. The germline V gene encodes CDR1 SEHNR and CDR2 FQNEAQ (reference sequence). V lost 3 bases and J lost 4, with 6 bases in between. The CDR3 DNA reads as TGTGCCAGCAGCTTTCGACCCACTGAAGCTTTCTTT. Its translation is CASSFRPTEAFF.

This clonotype was detected only a few times. The V and J genes are TRBV7-9 and TRBJ2-7; D gene unclear. This CDR3 spans 13 amino acids. Trimming cost V 4 bases and J 1 base, with 8 bases left between them. Germline V lookup: CDR1 SEHNR, CDR2 FQNEAQ (reference sequence). For the CDR3, the DNA is TGTGCCAGCAGCTCTACAGCTTCCTACGAGCAGTACTTC. It yields the protein CASSSTASYEQYF.

V usage is TRBV7-8 and J usage is TRBJ2-7; D possibly corresponds to TRBD1 (5 bases). The length of the CDR3 is 13 residues. Germline loops: CDR1 SGHVS, CDR2 FQNEAQ. Trimming took 1 base from V and 5 from J, leaving 9 bases between them. DNA for the CDR3: TGTGCCAGCAGCTTAGTCAGGGTAGACGAGCAGTACTTC. Its protein product is CASSLVRVDEQYF.

The chain is built from TRBV27 and TRBJ1-5; D unclear. The germline CDR1 and CDR2 sequences are MNHEY and SMNVEV (reference sequence). The length of the CDR3 is 14 residues. Trimming removed 3 bases from V and 4 bases from J, with 10 bases in between. DNA for the CDR3: TGTGCCAGCAGTTTCTCAGGAGGAAATCAGCCCCAGCATTTT. It encodes CASSFSGGNQPQHF.